A single sample is the source of the 21 T cell receptor beta chains below, sequenced in a study of T cells after yellow fever vaccination. One entry per CDR3 protein results from TCRdb running MiXCR on the 5' RACE reads. The sample comprises some 390,000 distinct CDR3 sequences, approximately 18% of which are singletons, and about a sixth rests with the top ten. The sample here was PBMCs, taken before the yellow fever booster vaccination. These receptors all stem from a young man who received the YFV17D yellow fever vaccine.

This clonotype has just a few counts. In DNA form, the CDR3 reads TGTGCCAGCAGTTCCTCAGGGGGAGACACCATATATTTT. It encodes CASSSSGGDTIYF. V and J are TRBV7-8 and TRBJ1-3; TRBD1 matches at 7 bases. CDR1 and CDR2 (germline): SGHVS, FQNEAQ. The CDR3 is 13 residues long. With V trimmed by 6 bases and J by 8 bases, 7 bases remained unmatched.

The chain joins TRBV29-1 to TRBJ1-2, with D tentatively TRBD1 (5 bases). Deletions cut 4 bases from V and 0 bases from J, with 12 bases between. Germline CDR1 and CDR2: SQVTM and ANQGSEA. The CDR3 sequence is 14 residues long. The CDR3, as DNA: TGCAGCGTTGGAGGGGCGGCGACTAACTATGGCTACACCTTC. Amino acids: CSVGGAATNYGYTF.

V is TRBV15 and J is TRBJ2-3, with TRBD2 identical over 8 bases. V was pared by 2 bases and J by 4 bases, with 5 bases of the junction left unmatched. The CDR3 is made up of 15 amino acids. Germline V gene data show CDR1 as LNHNV and CDR2 as YYDKDF (reference sequence). CDR3 nucleotide sequence: TGTGCCACCAGCAGATACAGCGGGGGTTCAGATACGCAGTATTTT. Translated, it gives CATSRYSGGSDTQYF.

The chain couples TRBV5-1 to TRBJ1-1, with D hard to call. V lost 0 bases and J 11 bases, leaving 11 bases between the germline ends. Germline lookup yields CDR1 SGHRS and CDR2 YFSETQ. This CDR3 is 12 amino acids long. The chain's CDR3 is CASSLERPPAFF. DNA for the CDR3: TGCGCCAGCAGCTTGGAAAGGCCCCCCGCTTTCTTT.

This clonotype was recorded a few times. V and J are TRBV12-3 or TRBV12-4 and TRBJ2-7; D is perhaps TRBD1 or TRBD2 (5 bases each). The CDR3 runs 13 residues. V lost 5 bases and J lost 3, with 11 bases in between. The CDR3 is CASSPGRYYEQYV. The DNA for the CDR3 is TGTGCCAGCAGTCCGGGACGGTACTACGAGCAGTACGTC.

This clonotype has at least ten counts. The chain joins TRBV15 to TRBJ2-1; D might be TRBD2 (6 bases). Trimming pared 5 bases from V and 7 bases from J, leaving 18 bases between. Germline V lookup: CDR1 LNHNV, CDR2 YYDKDF (reference sequence). The CDR3 has 15 residues. The CDR3 DNA is TGTGCCACCAGCCTCGACGGAGGGAAGTGGAATGAGCAGTTCTTC. It codes for CATSLDGGKWNEQFF. Based on the CDR3 plus reference TRBV15 and TRBJ2-1, the full variable domain is DAMVIQNPRYQVTQFGKPVTLSCSQTLNHNVMYWYQQKSSQAPKLLFHYYDKDFNNEADTPDNFQSRRPNTSFCFLDIRSPGLGDTAMYLCATSLDGGKWNEQFFGPGTRLTVL.

The count of this clonotype is one. This chain uses TRBV6-5 with TRBJ2-7; TRBD2 matches 12 bases. CDR1 is MNHEY and CDR2 is SVGAGI in the germline V gene. The J segment lost 7 bases and the V segment lost 6 bases, leaving 4 bases of the junction unmatched. The CDR3 runs to 13 residues. Written as DNA, the CDR3 is TGTGCCAGCAGCCGACTAGCGGGGGAAGAGCAGTACGTC. This sequence encodes CASSRLAGEEQYV.

The chain joins TRBV7-8 to TRBJ2-3; D is perhaps TRBD1 (6 bases). Germline lookup yields CDR1 SGHVS and CDR2 FQNEAQ. This CDR3 is 16 amino acids long. V shed 3 bases and J shed 0 bases, with 13 bases lying between them. The DNA for the CDR3 is TGTGCCAGCAGCTTTCCAGGCGACAGGAGCACAGATACGCAGTATTTT. It specifies CASSFPGDRSTDTQYF.

V gene TRBV7-3 combines with J gene TRBJ2-5; D is uncertain. Per the germline V gene, CDR1 is SGHTA and CDR2 is FQGTGA. The CDR3 extends over 13 amino acids. With 1 base removed from V and 4 bases from J, the gap between germline ends came to 7 bases. The CDR3 sequence: CASSLKWGETQYF. The CDR3 nucleotides are TGTGCCAGCAGCTTAAAATGGGGAGAGACCCAGTACTTC.

This clonotype was seen a handful of times. The chain is built from TRBV7-3 and TRBJ2-1, with unresolved D. The CDR3 has 15 residues. The ends were cut back, 0 bases at V and 0 bases at J, with 6 bases in the middle. Germline lookup yields CDR1 SGHTA and CDR2 FQGTGA. CDR3 sequence: CASSLTRSSYNEQFF. The CDR3 DNA sequence: TGTGCCAGCAGCTTAACACGGAGCTCCTACAATGAGCAGTTCTTC.

This clonotype was detected once. The chain recombines TRBV5-4 with TRBJ1-3; 8 nucleotides match TRBD1. CDR1 is SGHNT and CDR2 is YYREEE in the germline V gene (reference sequence). The CDR3 length is 15 residues. The V and J ends lost 4 bases and 4 bases, in that order; junction bases with no gene match: 7. CDR3 protein: CASSLGQGTGNTIYF. In nucleotides, the CDR3 is TGTGCCAGCAGCCTCGGACAGGGTACAGGAAACACCATATATTTT. Full variable domain (missing parts from reference TRBV5-4 and TRBJ1-3): ETGVTQSPTHLIKTRGQQVTLRCSSQSGHNTVSWYQQALGQGPQFIFQYYREEENGRGNFPPRFSGLQFPNYSSELNVNALELDDSALYLCASSLGQGTGNTIYFGEGSWLTVV.

V gene TRBV3-1 combines with J gene TRBJ2-1; TRBD2 matches 8 bases. The CDR3 consists of 16 residues. Germline trimming cut 1 base from V and 1 base from J; bases unmatched to any gene: 3. CDR1 is LGHDT and CDR2 is YNNKEL in the germline V gene (reference sequence). CDR3 bases: TGTGCCAGCAGCCAAGCCAGCGGGGGTTCCTACAATGAGCAGTTCTTC. This encodes CASSQASGGSYNEQFF.

This clonotype came up a few times. The chain employs TRBV10-3 and TRBJ2-3; no clear D. Per germline, CDR1 ENHRY and CDR2 SYGVKD. The CDR3 length is 11 residues. The V end lost 5 bases, the J end lost 2 bases, and 2 bases lay between the germline ends. This CDR3 reads CAISYTDTQYF. The CDR3 bases are TGTGCCATCAGTTACACAGATACGCAGTATTTT.

This clonotype showed up just a few times. V usage is TRBV6-2 or TRBV6-3 and J usage is TRBJ2-5, with TRBD2 matching over 11 bases. CDR3 length: 15 amino acids. V dropped 4 bases and J dropped 5; count of bases not matched to a gene: 6. Germline loops: CDR1 MNHEY, CDR2 SVGEGT. The CDR3 DNA follows: TGTGCCAGCAGTTCGACTAGCGGGGACGTTGAGACCCAGTACTTC. This sequence encodes CASSSTSGDVETQYF.

This chain joins TRBV7-3 and TRBJ1-5, with a possible D match to TRBD1 (6 bases). This CDR3 comprises 14 residues. Germline values: CDR1 SGHTA, CDR2 FQGTGA. V lost 2 bases, J lost 4 bases, and 9 bases lay in between. The CDR3 loop is CASSLQGPNQPQHF. Written as DNA, the CDR3 is TGTGCCAGCAGCTTACAGGGGCCTAATCAGCCCCAGCATTTT.

This chain uses TRBV28 with TRBJ2-7; 9 positions agree with TRBD1. The CDR3 sequence is 14 residues long. Trimming took 6 bases from V and 2 from J; bases not matched to a gene: 5. CDR1 is MDHEN and CDR2 is SYDVKM in the germline V gene. Here the CDR3 reads CASSRDRVPYEQYV. The CDR3 DNA sequence: TGTGCCAGCAGCAGGGACAGGGTCCCCTACGAGCAGTACGTC.

The chain uses TRBV6-5 and TRBJ2-3, with 8 bases lining up with TRBD2. Per the germline V gene, CDR1 is MNHEY and CDR2 is SVGAGI. CDR3 length: 16 residues. V dropped 5 bases and J dropped 2; count of bases not matched to a gene: 9. The CDR3 DNA reads TGTGCCAGCAGTCCCCGGGGGGGCAGACCCACAGATACGCAGTATTTT. Amino acid sequence: CASSPRGGRPTDTQYF.

This clonotype was recorded a few times. This chain uses TRBV10-3 with TRBJ2-3; D not certain. V was trimmed by 3 bases and J by 2 bases, leaving 6 bases between them. From germline, CDR1 is ENHRY and CDR2 SYGVKD. There are 13 residues in the CDR3. CDR3 nucleotide sequence: TGTGCCATCAGTGATACTGACACAGATACGCAGTATTTT. This translates into CAISDTDTDTQYF.

The table lists this clonotype with a few counts. The rearrangement joins TRBV6-5 to TRBJ2-3; D possibly uses TRBD1 or TRBD2 (6 bases each). V was shortened by 2 bases and J by 8 bases, with 14 bases between the two germline ends. The CDR3 is 14 amino acids. Germline lookup yields CDR1 MNHEY and CDR2 SVGAGI. CDR3 bases: TGTGCCAGCAGTTACGGGGGGCCCGGGGGTACGCAGTATTTT. It is translated as CASSYGGPGGTQYF.

This clonotype was observed a handful of times. The chain has TRBV20-1 and TRBJ2-1; 10 bases are shared with TRBD2. The CDR3 covers 12 residues. Germline assignment: CDR1 DFQATT and CDR2 SNEGSKA (reference sequence). The CDR3 DNA reads as TGCGCAGGTAGCGGGGGGTACAATGAGCAGTTCTTC. Translated: CAGSGGYNEQFF.

A few counts support this clonotype. The V gene is TRBV7-2, the J gene TRBJ2-2; 11 bases align to TRBD1. V gave up 7 bases and J gave up 9 bases; unmatched junction bases: 7. This CDR3 contains 14 residues. The germline CDR1 and CDR2 sequences are SGHTA and FQGNSA. The CDR3 reads CASTTDRGRWELFF. CDR3 bases: TGTGCCAGCACCACGGACAGGGGGCGTTGGGAGCTGTTTTTT.